This T cell receptor beta chain was identified in a study of blood T cell repertoires in COVID-19. Original processing methods: For nucleated cells, counts were estimated from reference gene primer amplification. This table comes from immunoSEQ multiplex PCR, and its TCRdb copy is limited to in-frame clones, with some not included. The V and J calls and clone size were taken over from that table, and D and trimming were inferred from the DNA. The sample shows tens of thousands of clones, 83% of them seen only once. CDR3 size: 15 residues. CDR1 and CDR2 from the germline V gene are SGDLS and YYNGEE. V gave up 1 base and J gave up 1 base, with 11 bases separating them.

Material: peripheral blood. The source is a woman older than 75 with acute or convalescent COVID-19. The rearrangement joins TRBV9 to TRBJ1-2; possibly TRBD1 for D (5 bases). Here the CDR3 DNA reads TGTGCCAGCAGCGTACTCTCCAGGGTTAACTATGGCTACACCTTC. This sequence encodes CASSVLSRVNYGYTF.